What follows are 32 T cell receptor beta chains derived from one specimen sequenced in a study of blood T cell repertoires in COVID-19. Only in-frame clones appear in the TCRdb table, and some are missing; sequencing was by immunoSEQ multiplex PCR. The data show approximately 92,000 clones, about 71% seen once. The source material was peripheral blood. These receptors all come from a woman aged 55 to 70 in a cohort sampled during active or convalescent COVID-19.

The gene calls are TRBV2 and TRBJ1-6; 8 bases are shared with TRBD1. With 4 bases clipped from V and 6 bases from J, the junction kept 2 bases outside the gene matches. Germline V gene data show CDR1 as SNHLY and CDR2 as FYNNEI. The CDR3 consists of 14 residues. In DNA, the CDR3 is TGTGCCAGCAGTGCTGGACAGGGTAATTCACCCCTCCACTTT. This translates into CASSAGQGNSPLHF.

V is TRBV28 and J is TRBJ2-1; TRBD1 is a possible D gene (6 bases). V gave up 2 bases and J gave up 3 bases, with 14 bases separating them. Germline loops: CDR1 MDHEN, CDR2 SYDVKM. The CDR3 is 16 residues long. The CDR3 bases are TGTGCCAGCAGTTTAGGTGGGGGCGGGTACTACAATGAGCAGTTCTTC. Translated, it gives CASSLGGGGYYNEQFF. The whole variable domain, remainder taken from reference TRBV28 and TRBJ2-1, is DVKVTQSSRYLVKRTGEKVFLECVQDMDHENMFWYRQDPGLGLRLIYFSYDVKMKEKGDIPEGYSVSREKKERFSLILESASTNQTSMYLCASSLGGGGYYNEQFFGPGTRLTVL.

This chain connects TRBV28 to TRBJ1-5; unclear D gene. The CDR3 length is 14 residues. Germline CDR1 is MDHEN and CDR2 is SYDVKM. Trimming stripped 6 bases from V and 0 bases from J, with 9 bases between. The CDR3 protein is CASSSRYSNQPQHF. Here the CDR3 DNA reads TGTGCCAGCAGCAGCAGGTATAGCAATCAGCCCCAGCATTTT.

V and J are TRBV7-9 and TRBJ2-1, with TRBD2 identical over 7 bases. This CDR3 region has 15 residues. V was clipped by 5 bases and J by 3 bases; unmatched bases: 7. Germline V lookup: CDR1 SEHNR, CDR2 FQNEAQ (reference sequence). The CDR3 sequence is CASSPWGGDYNEQFF. CDR3 nucleotide sequence: TGTGCCAGCAGCCCTTGGGGGGGGGACTACAATGAGCAGTTCTTC.

This clone was seen only once. The CDR3 bases are TGTGCCAGCAGCTTGACTAGCGGGACTAGCACAGATACGCAGTATTTT. This encodes CASSLTSGTSTDTQYF. The chain employs TRBV7-2 and TRBJ2-3; 11 bases match TRBD2. Germline V gene data show CDR1 as SGHTA and CDR2 as FQGNSA. The CDR3 contains 16 residues. V shed 3 bases, J shed 0 bases, and the junction held 2 bases outside the gene matches.

This chain connects TRBV28 to TRBJ2-2, with D possibly matching TRBD1 (5 bases). Germline V gives CDR1 MDHEN, CDR2 SYDVKM. Trimming took off 2 bases at V and 1 base at J, with 11 bases between the two ends. The CDR3 loop spans 16 amino acids. CDR3 amino acids: CASSLRPRGNTGELFF. The CDR3 nucleotides read TGTGCCAGCAGTTTAAGACCTAGGGGGAACACCGGGGAGCTGTTTTTT.

This rearrangement joins TRBV5-4 to TRBJ1-2, with 9 bases lining up with TRBD1. The CDR3 is 14 amino acids. The V segment lost 4 bases and the J segment 2 bases; nucleotides outside the gene matches: 3. Per the germline V gene, CDR1 is SGHNT and CDR2 is YYREEE (reference sequence). CDR3 protein: CASSKTGGNYGYTF. For the CDR3, the DNA is TGTGCCAGCAGCAAGACAGGGGGAAACTATGGCTACACCTTC.

The chain is built from TRBV6-1 and TRBJ1-2; D not resolved. The CDR3 has 13 amino acids. V lost 3 bases to trimming and J lost 7 bases, with 12 bases between them. CDR1 and CDR2 from the germline V gene are MNHNS and SASEGT. The CDR3 loop is CASSDSGLGGYTF. The CDR3 DNA reads TGTGCCAGCAGTGATAGCGGATTAGGTGGCTACACCTTC.

This clone was seen just once. This sequence joins TRBV5-6 and TRBJ1-1; D remains unclear. CDR3 length: 14 residues. The V end was cut by 2 bases, the J end by 1 base, with 9 bases between. Germline values: CDR1 SGHDT, CDR2 YYEEEE. For the CDR3, the DNA is TGTGCCAGCAGCTTTGTACAGAGGAACACTGAAGCTTTCTTT. This codes for CASSFVQRNTEAFF.

The chain has TRBV6-6 and TRBJ2-2, with 11 bases identical to TRBD2. This CDR3 has 16 amino acids. V lost 4 bases and J lost 2; bases outside the gene matches: 3. Per the germline V gene, CDR1 is MNHNY and CDR2 is SVGAGI (reference sequence). CDR3 nucleotides: TGTGCCAGCAGTTCACTAGCGGGGGTCAACACCGGGGAGCTGTTTTTT. As protein: CASSSLAGVNTGELFF.

V is TRBV10-1 and J is TRBJ2-3; D is uncertain. V shed 2 bases and J shed 2 bases, with 11 bases lying between them. Germline V gene lookup returns CDR1 WNHNN and CDR2 SYGVQD (reference sequence). CDR3 size: 15 residues. Written as DNA, the CDR3 is TGCGCCAGCAGTGAGCTGCGCGGAGCCACAGATACGCAGTATTTT. Translation gives CASSELRGATDTQYF.

In its sample, this clone was seen once. The chain joins TRBV18 to TRBJ1-3; no clear D gene. Germline V gives CDR1 KGHSH, CDR2 LQKENI. V lost 1 base to trimming and J lost 0 bases, with 4 bases between them. CDR3 size: 14 residues. Here the CDR3 DNA reads TGTGCCAGCTCACCACAGAGCTCTGGAAACACCATATATTTT. Amino acid sequence: CASSPQSSGNTIYF.

A few counts support this clone. The chain links TRBV20-1 to TRBJ2-7; D call uncertain. CDR1 DFQATT and CDR2 SNEGSKA come from the germline V gene (reference sequence). The V and J ends lost 5 bases and 2 bases respectively, with 7 bases between them. The CDR3 is 11 residues long. CDR3 amino acids: CSASTPYEQYF. DNA of the CDR3: TGCAGTGCTTCTACTCCCTACGAGCAGTACTTC.

The chain couples TRBV5-1 to TRBJ2-3, with D unresolved. This CDR3 has 13 amino acids. Trimming removed 5 bases from V and 2 bases from J, with 9 bases in between. Germline values: CDR1 SGHRS, CDR2 YFSETQ. The CDR3 spells CASRTITTDTQYF. The CDR3 bases are TGCGCCAGCAGAACAATTACCACAGATACGCAGTATTTT.

The chain couples TRBV19 to TRBJ1-5, with 10 bases lining up with TRBD1. Germline V gene sequence: CDR1 LNHDA, CDR2 SQIVND (reference sequence). This CDR3 contains 14 residues. J gave up 7 bases and V 9 bases, and 9 bases lay outside the gene matches. The CDR3 protein is CASADRGLGQPQHF. CDR3 in DNA: TGTGCCAGCGCCGACAGGGGGCTCGGCCAGCCCCAGCATTTT.

This chain uses TRBV25-1 with TRBJ2-6; a weak D match, TRBD1 (5 bases). Germline values: CDR1 MGHDK, CDR2 SYGVNS. The ends were cut back, 4 bases at V and 1 base at J, with 8 bases in the middle. The CDR3 covers 15 residues. CDR3 sequence (DNA): TGTGCCAGCAGTGCTTCAGGGTCTGGGGCCAACGTCCTGACTTTC. Amino acid sequence: CASSASGSGANVLTF. Complete variable domain (other parts from reference TRBV25-1 and TRBJ2-6): EADIYQTPRYLVIGTGKKITLECSQTMGHDKMYWYQQDPGMELHLIHYSYGVNSTEKGDLSSESTVSRIRTEHFPLTLESARPSHTSQYLCASSASGSGANVLTFGAGSRLTVL.

V and J are TRBV5-1 and TRBJ2-7; possible D gene TRBD2, 5 bases. The germline V and J ends were trimmed by 0 bases and 2 bases, with 12 bases remaining between them. The CDR3 runs to 15 residues. Germline CDR1 is SGHRS and CDR2 is YFSETQ. CDR3 bases: TGCGCCAGCAGCTTGGAGGTTAGCGCAGCCTACGAGCAGTACTTC. Its protein product is CASSLEVSAAYEQYF. Drawing the rest from reference TRBV5-1 and TRBJ2-7, the complete variable domain is KAGVTQTPRYLIKTRGQQVTLSCSPISGHRSVSWYQQTPGQGLQFLFEYFSETQRNKGNFPGRFSGRQFSNSRSEMNVSTLELGDSALYLCASSLEVSAAYEQYFGPGTRLTVT.

The CDR3 DNA sequence: TGTGCCAGCTCACTCCCGGGACAGGGATATTCACCCCTCCACTTT. Translation gives CASSLPGQGYSPLHF. This chain connects TRBV18 to TRBJ1-6; 9 bases are a match to TRBD1. V lost 4 bases and J lost 8; bases outside the gene matches: 6. Germline V gene lookup returns CDR1 KGHSH and CDR2 LQKENI. The length of the CDR3 is 15 residues.

The rearrangement links TRBV7-3 to TRBJ2-7, with 7 bases identical to TRBD2. Per germline, CDR1 SGHTA and CDR2 FQGTGA. There are 15 residues in the CDR3. V shed 2 bases, J shed 2 bases, and the junction held 6 bases outside the gene matches. The CDR3: CASSLEPSGPYEQYF. CDR3 in DNA: TGTGCCAGCAGCTTAGAGCCTAGCGGCCCCTACGAGCAGTACTTC.

The gene calls are TRBV19 and TRBJ2-6; TRBD1 aligns across 7 bases. The V segment lost 8 bases and the J segment 0 bases; nucleotides outside the gene matches: 7. This CDR3 is 16 amino acids long. Germline V gives CDR1 LNHDA, CDR2 SQIVND (reference sequence). DNA of the CDR3: TGTGCCAGTGTTACGGGACAGCTCTCTGGGGCCAACGTCCTGACTTTC. Translated, it gives CASVTGQLSGANVLTF.

The V call is TRBV19, the J call TRBJ1-1; D might be TRBD1 (6 bases). Germline V gene data show CDR1 as LNHDA and CDR2 as SQIVND (reference sequence). V was shortened by 9 bases and J by 5 bases, with 16 bases between the two germline ends. The CDR3 sequence is 13 residues long. The CDR3 DNA is TGTGCCAGCGGGGGGGCGTTGGGGACTGAAGCTTTCTTT. Its translation: CASGGALGTEAFF.

V gene TRBV28 combines with J gene TRBJ1-5; a weak D match, TRBD1 (6 bases). The CDR3 is 15 residues long. Germline-derived CDR1 and CDR2 are MDHEN and SYDVKM. V was cut by 1 base and J by 5 bases, with 12 bases left in between. CDR3 sequence reads: CASSLSGRGDQPQHF. CDR3 sequence (DNA): TGTGCCAGCAGTTTATCGGGCAGGGGAGATCAGCCCCAGCATTTT.

This clone was detected a few times. V is TRBV28 and J is TRBJ1-5, with unresolved D. Between the trimmed V and J ends, which lost 2 bases and 0 bases, there was a span of 14 bases. Germline-derived CDR1 and CDR2 are MDHEN and SYDVKM. The CDR3 runs to 17 residues. The CDR3 is CASSLTWGGGSNQPQHF. The CDR3 DNA reads as TGTGCCAGCAGTTTAACCTGGGGAGGCGGTAGCAATCAGCCCCAGCATTTT.

The chain has TRBV28 and TRBJ2-7; no firm D call. The CDR3 contains 13 residues. Between the trimmed V and J ends, which lost 2 bases and 4 bases, there was a span of 9 bases. Germline CDR1 and CDR2: MDHEN and SYDVKM. The CDR3 nucleotides are TGTGCCAGCAGTTTAGGCCCCTTTTACGAGCAGTACTTC. Translation gives CASSLGPFYEQYF.

The chain links TRBV10-3 to TRBJ2-7; maybe TRBD2 (5 bases). Deletions cut 6 bases from V and 7 bases from J, with 19 bases between. Germline loops: CDR1 ENHRY, CDR2 SYGVKD. This CDR3 is 14 amino acids long. CDR3 residues: CAISVSQLREEQYF. In DNA form, the CDR3 reads TGTGCCATCAGCGTTTCCCAACTCCGGGAAGAGCAGTACTTC.

This clone was recorded only once. This chain joins TRBV1 and TRBJ1-4; TRBD1 was called by the table and not checked on the DNA. TRBV1 is reported as a pseudogene. The CDR3 totals 14 residues. CDR3 residues: CTSSRHSRNEKLFF. The CDR3 bases are TGCACCAGCAGTCGACACAGCCGTAATGAAAAACTGTTTTTT.

V and J are TRBV28 and TRBJ1-5, with TRBD1 matching over 9 bases. This CDR3 is 15 amino acids long. The ends lost 5 bases at V and 7 bases at J; junction bases unmatched: 9. Germline V gives CDR1 MDHEN, CDR2 SYDVKM. In nucleotides, the CDR3 is TGTGCCAGCAGTCTGCCGGGGACAGGGATACAGCCCCAGCATTTT. Its protein product is CASSLPGTGIQPQHF.

J is TRBJ1-5 and V is TRBV3-1 (or the pseudogene TRBV3-2); D remains unclear. CDR1 and CDR2 from the germline V gene are LGHDT and YNNKEL (reference sequence). The CDR3 is 12 residues long. Trimming pared 4 bases from V and 6 bases from J, leaving 7 bases between. This chain's CDR3 is CASSLGSQPQHF. In DNA form, the CDR3 reads TGTGCCAGCAGCCTGGGGAGTCAGCCCCAGCATTTT.

This clone was seen a single time. The J gene is TRBJ2-7, the V gene TRBV2; 8 nucleotides align to TRBD1. The trim removed 4 bases at V and 0 bases at J, leaving 2 bases unmatched. CDR3 length equals 14 residues. The V gene's germline CDR1 is SNHLY and CDR2 FYNNEI. The CDR3, as DNA: TGTGCCAGCAGTGTGCAGGGGGCCTCCTACGAGCAGTACTTC. Protein sequence: CASSVQGASYEQYF. Based on the CDR3 plus reference TRBV2 and TRBJ2-7, the full variable domain is EPEVTQTPSHQVTQMGQEVILRCVPISNHLYFYWYRQILGQKVEFLVSFYNNEISEKSEIFDDQFSVERPDGSNFTLKIRSTKLEDSAMYFCASSVQGASYEQYFGPGTRLTVT.

The chain links TRBV7-8 to TRBJ2-1, with D possibly matching TRBD1 (6 bases). The V and J ends lost 7 bases and 1 base respectively, with 23 bases between them. Germline CDR1 SGHVS, CDR2 FQNEAQ. The CDR3 totals 18 residues. CDR3 protein: CASTPTGPLLDSYNEQFF. DNA for the CDR3: TGTGCCAGCACCCCGACAGGTCCCCTGCTTGATTCCTACAATGAGCAGTTCTTC. The whole variable domain, remainder taken from reference TRBV7-8 and TRBJ2-1, is GAGVSQSPRYKVAKRGQDVALRCDPISGHVSLFWYQQALGQGPEFLTYFQNEAQLDKSGLPSDRFFAERPEGSVSTLKIQRTQQEDSAVYLCASTPTGPLLDSYNEQFFGPGTRLTVL.

This clone was picked up many times. The chain couples TRBV5-1 to TRBJ2-3; possibly TRBD1 for D (5 bases). The ends were cut back, 4 bases at V and 2 bases at J, with 14 bases in the middle. The CDR3 is 15 residues long. Per germline, CDR1 SGHRS and CDR2 YFSETQ. CDR3: CASSKWGPSTDTQYF. The CDR3 nucleotides are TGCGCCAGCAGCAAGTGGGGCCCTTCCACAGATACGCAGTATTTT.

The chain uses TRBV7-8 and TRBJ2-7, with 8 nucleotides matching TRBD2. CDR1 is SGHVS, CDR2 FQNEAQ, per germline. The CDR3 is 16 residues long. Germline trimming cut 1 base from V and 3 bases from J; bases unmatched to any gene: 8. The CDR3 protein is CASSLDVGGAVYEQYF. For the CDR3, the DNA is TGTGCCAGCAGCTTAGATGTCGGGGGGGCCGTCTACGAGCAGTACTTC.